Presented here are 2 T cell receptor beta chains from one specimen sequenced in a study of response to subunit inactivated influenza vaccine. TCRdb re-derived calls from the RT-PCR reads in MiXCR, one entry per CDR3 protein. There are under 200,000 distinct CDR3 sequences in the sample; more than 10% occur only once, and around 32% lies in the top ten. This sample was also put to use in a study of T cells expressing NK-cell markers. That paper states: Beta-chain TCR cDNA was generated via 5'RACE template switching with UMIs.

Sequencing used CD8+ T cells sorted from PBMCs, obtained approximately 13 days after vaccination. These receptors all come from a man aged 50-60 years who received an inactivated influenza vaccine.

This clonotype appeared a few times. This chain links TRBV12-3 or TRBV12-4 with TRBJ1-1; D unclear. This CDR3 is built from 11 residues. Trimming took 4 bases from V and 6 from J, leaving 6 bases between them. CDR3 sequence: CASSSLPEAFF. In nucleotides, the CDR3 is TGTGCCAGCAGTTCTCTCCCTGAAGCTTTCTTT.

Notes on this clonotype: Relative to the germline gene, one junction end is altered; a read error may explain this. CDR3 sequence reads: CASSLSTPQPQHF. The CDR3 bases are TGTGCCAGCAGTTTAAGTACGCCGCAGCCTCAGCATTTT. The chain has TRBV27 and TRBJ1-5; D is ambiguous. The length of the CDR3 is 13 residues. The germline V gene has CDR1 MNHEY and CDR2 SMNVEV (reference sequence).